This T cell receptor beta chain was sequenced for a study of tumor and adjacent non-tumor tissue in lung cancer. Whole-study context: Samples averaged about 3.8 million productive TCRbeta reads each.

TCRbeta libraries were built with three rounds of nested PCR, modified from ARM-PCR. TCRdb analysed the multiplex PCR reads with MiXCR anew, one entry per CDR3 protein. The profile covers under 45,000 distinct CDR3 sequences, with more than 50% appearing a single time and about 48% taken by the ten largest. No cell sorting was done before RNA was extracted from the tissue. This non-tumor lung sample came from over 3 cm beyond the tumor edge. Germline-derived CDR1 and CDR2 are KGHSH and LQKENI. V was pared by 2 bases and J by 2 bases, with 8 bases between. The CDR3 totals 14 residues. This clonotype has a handful of counts.

The sample was distant non-tumor lung tissue. The chain employs TRBV18 and TRBJ2-3, with D uncertain. This clonotype was obtained from a man in his forties or fifties with non-small cell lung cancer. CDR3 amino acids: CASSPTDTTDTQYF. As DNA, the CDR3 is TGTGCCAGCTCACCAACCGACACCACAGATACGCAGTATTTT.